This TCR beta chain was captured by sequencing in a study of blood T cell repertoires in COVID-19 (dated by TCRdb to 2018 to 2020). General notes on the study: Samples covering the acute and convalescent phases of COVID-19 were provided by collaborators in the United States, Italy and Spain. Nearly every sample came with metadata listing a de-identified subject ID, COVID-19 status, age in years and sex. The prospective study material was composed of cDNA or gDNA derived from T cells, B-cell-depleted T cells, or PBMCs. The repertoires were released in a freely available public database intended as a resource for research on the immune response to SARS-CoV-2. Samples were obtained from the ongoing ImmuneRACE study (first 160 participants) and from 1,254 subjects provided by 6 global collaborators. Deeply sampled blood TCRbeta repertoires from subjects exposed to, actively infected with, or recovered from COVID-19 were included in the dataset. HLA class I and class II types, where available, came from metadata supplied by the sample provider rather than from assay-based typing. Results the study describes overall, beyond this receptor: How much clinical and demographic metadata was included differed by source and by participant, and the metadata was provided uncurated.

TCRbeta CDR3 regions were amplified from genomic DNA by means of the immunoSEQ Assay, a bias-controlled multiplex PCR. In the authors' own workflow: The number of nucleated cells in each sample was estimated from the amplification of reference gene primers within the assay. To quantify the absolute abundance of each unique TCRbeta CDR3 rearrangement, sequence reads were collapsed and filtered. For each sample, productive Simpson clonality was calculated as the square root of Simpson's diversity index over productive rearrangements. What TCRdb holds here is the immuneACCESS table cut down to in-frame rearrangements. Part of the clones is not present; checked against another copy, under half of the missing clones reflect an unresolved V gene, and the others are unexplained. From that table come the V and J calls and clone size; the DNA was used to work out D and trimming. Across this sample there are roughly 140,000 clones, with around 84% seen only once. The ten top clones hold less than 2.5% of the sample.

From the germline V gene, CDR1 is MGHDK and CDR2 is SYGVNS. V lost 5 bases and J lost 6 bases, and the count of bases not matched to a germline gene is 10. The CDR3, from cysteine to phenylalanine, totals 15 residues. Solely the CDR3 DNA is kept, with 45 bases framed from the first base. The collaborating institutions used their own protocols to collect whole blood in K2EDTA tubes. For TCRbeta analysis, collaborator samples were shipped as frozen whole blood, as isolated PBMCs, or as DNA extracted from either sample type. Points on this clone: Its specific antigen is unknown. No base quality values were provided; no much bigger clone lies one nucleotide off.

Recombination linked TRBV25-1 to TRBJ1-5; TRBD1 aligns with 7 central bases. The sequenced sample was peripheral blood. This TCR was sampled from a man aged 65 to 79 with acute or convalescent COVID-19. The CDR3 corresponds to CASSPQGSQGQPQHF. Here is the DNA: TGTGCCAGCAGTCCACAGGGGAGCCAGGGTCAGCCCCAGCATTTT.